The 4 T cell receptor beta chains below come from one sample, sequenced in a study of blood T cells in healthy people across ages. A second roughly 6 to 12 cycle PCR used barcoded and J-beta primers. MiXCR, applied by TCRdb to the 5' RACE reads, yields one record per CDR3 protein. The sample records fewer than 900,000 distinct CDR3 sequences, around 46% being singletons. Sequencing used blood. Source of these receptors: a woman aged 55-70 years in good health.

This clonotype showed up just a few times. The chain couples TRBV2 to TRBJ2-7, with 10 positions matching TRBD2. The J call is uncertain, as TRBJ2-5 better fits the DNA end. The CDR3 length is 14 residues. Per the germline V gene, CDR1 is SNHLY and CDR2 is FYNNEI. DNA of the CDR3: TGTGCCAGCCTAGCGGGAGAGGGTAGTGGGACCCAGTACTTC. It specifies CASLAGEGSGTQYF.

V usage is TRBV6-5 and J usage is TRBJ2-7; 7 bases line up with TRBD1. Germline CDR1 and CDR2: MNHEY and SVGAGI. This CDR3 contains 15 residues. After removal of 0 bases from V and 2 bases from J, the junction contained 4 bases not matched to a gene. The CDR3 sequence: CASSYSLGQAYEQYF. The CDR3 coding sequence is TGTGCCAGCAGTTACTCCCTAGGACAGGCCTACGAGCAGTACTTC.

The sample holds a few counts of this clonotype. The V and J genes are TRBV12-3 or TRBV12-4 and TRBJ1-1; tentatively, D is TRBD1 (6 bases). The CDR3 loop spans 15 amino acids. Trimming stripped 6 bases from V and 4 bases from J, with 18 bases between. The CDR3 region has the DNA TGTGCCAGCAGCCCGCGGGGGGCGCCCAGCACTGAAGCTTTCTTT. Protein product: CASSPRGAPSTEAFF.

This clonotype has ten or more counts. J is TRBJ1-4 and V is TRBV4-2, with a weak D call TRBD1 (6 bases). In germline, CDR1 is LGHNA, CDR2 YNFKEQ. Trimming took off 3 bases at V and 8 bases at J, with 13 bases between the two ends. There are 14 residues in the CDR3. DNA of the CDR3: TGTGCCAGCAGCCAGCCAGGGGACGGAGAAAAACTGTTTTTT. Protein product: CASSQPGDGEKLFF.